Shown below are 32 T cell receptor beta chains from a single sample sequenced in a study of response to subunit inactivated influenza vaccine. TCRdb recomputed calls from the RT-PCR reads with MiXCR, one row per CDR3 protein. The sample holds some 550,000 distinct CDR3 sequences, 20% to 25% seen once. The sample also formed part of further work on T cells expressing NK-cell markers. Turning to that study: For TCR beta, cDNA was produced by 5'RACE template switching with UMIs.

Source: CD4+ T cells sorted from PBMCs, taken roughly 13 days after vaccination. The receptors stem from a man in his fifties who received an inactivated influenza vaccine.

Written as DNA, the CDR3 is TGTGCCAGCAGCCGAAACCCTGCCTACGAGCAGTACTTC. This translates into CASSRNPAYEQYF. This sequence joins TRBV7-2 and TRBJ2-7; D gene ambiguous. The ends were cut back, 5 bases at V and 2 bases at J, with 10 bases in the middle. This CDR3 has 13 residues. From germline, CDR1 is SGHTA and CDR2 FQGNSA.

The V gene is TRBV30, the J gene TRBJ1-4; 7 bases are a match to TRBD1. This CDR3 is built from 15 residues. In germline, CDR1 is GTSNPN, CDR2 SVGIG (reference sequence). V shed 2 bases, J shed 4 bases, and the junction held 7 bases outside the gene matches. The CDR3 DNA is TGTGCCTGGAGTCCACTGGGACAGAATAATGAAAAACTGTTTTTT. This gives the protein CAWSPLGQNNEKLFF.

The gene calls are TRBV4-2 and TRBJ2-7, with D tentatively TRBD2 (6 bases). Germline V gene sequence: CDR1 LGHNA, CDR2 YNFKEQ. The V end lost 0 bases, the J end lost 3 bases, and 9 bases lay between the germline ends. This CDR3 comprises 14 residues. CDR3 loop: CASSQEARDYEQYF. The CDR3 nucleotides are TGTGCCAGCAGCCAAGAAGCGCGGGACTACGAGCAGTACTTC.

This clonotype was counted a few times. CDR3 amino acids: CASTKLEATDTQYF. The CDR3 nucleotides are TGTGCCAGCACCAAACTTGAGGCGACAGATACGCAGTATTTT. The chain couples TRBV7-2 to TRBJ2-3, with D unresolved. Trimming left V 7 bases short and J 3 bases short, with 14 bases between. CDR1 is SGHTA, CDR2 FQGNSA, per germline. The CDR3 consists of 14 residues.

This clonotype was detected a few times. The V gene is TRBV12-3 or TRBV12-4, the J gene TRBJ2-1; 15 nucleotides align to TRBD2. V was pared by 6 bases and J by 6 bases, with 3 bases of the junction left unmatched. The CDR3 is 15 amino acids. CDR3 in amino acids: CASRGGLAGGNEQFF. The CDR3 nucleotides are TGTGCCAGCAGAGGGGGACTAGCGGGGGGCAATGAGCAGTTCTTC.

This clonotype has a count of ten or more. The chain has TRBV12-3 or TRBV12-4 and TRBJ2-6; 8 nucleotides line up with TRBD1. The V segment lost 1 base and the J segment 5 bases; nucleotides outside the gene matches: 10. This CDR3 region has 18 residues. CDR3 sequence (DNA): TGTGCCAGCAGTTTAGGGACAGGGAAAATTATTCGGGCCAACGTCCTGACTTTC. This codes for CASSLGTGKIIRANVLTF.

The V gene is TRBV24-1, the J gene TRBJ2-1, with 9 nucleotides matching TRBD2. The CDR3 runs 16 residues. The germline CDR1 and CDR2 sequences are KGHDR and SFDVKD. The junction had 7 bases not matched to a gene; V was cut back by 5 bases and J by 3 bases. CDR3 nucleotide sequence: TGTGCCACCAGTGCCCCTAGCGGGAAGGGCTACAATGAGCAGTTCTTC. It specifies CATSAPSGKGYNEQFF.

This clonotype was detected ten times or more. The J gene is TRBJ1-2, the V gene TRBV4-3, with TRBD1 identical over 7 bases. The germline gives CDR1 LGHNA, CDR2 YSLEER. The CDR3 is made up of 15 amino acids. J was trimmed by 10 bases and V by 1 base; bases with no gene match: 12. The CDR3 sequence is CASSQGQGGVEDYTF. The CDR3 nucleotides read TGCGCCAGCAGCCAAGGACAGGGAGGAGTCGAGGACTACACCTTC.

The table lists this clonotype with a few counts. The chain links TRBV5-1 to TRBJ2-1; TRBD1 aligns across 8 bases. This CDR3 contains 15 residues. The V and J ends lost 4 bases and 7 bases, in that order; junction bases with no gene match: 10. Germline V gene sequence: CDR1 SGHRS, CDR2 YFSETQ. The CDR3 DNA follows: TGCGCCAGCAGCGGAGGGCAGGGGGCATGGAATGAGCAGTTCTTC. It is translated as CASSGGQGAWNEQFF.

This clonotype was observed once. The chain couples TRBV5-8 to TRBJ1-1; D perhaps matches TRBD1 (5 bases). The V and J ends lost 4 bases and 0 bases respectively, with 13 bases between them. The CDR3 is 15 amino acids. Per germline, CDR1 SGHTS and CDR2 YDEGEE. The CDR3, as DNA: TGTGCCAGCAGCGGGGGGACGGACCTGAACACTGAAGCTTTCTTT. Translated, it gives CASSGGTDLNTEAFF.

This clonotype was picked up many times. The chain is built from TRBV3-1 and TRBJ1-1; D gene unclear. The CDR3 is made up of 13 amino acids. V was clipped by 0 bases and J by 5 bases, with 7 bases between them. CDR1 LGHDT and CDR2 YNNKEL come from the germline V gene (reference sequence). CDR3 nucleotides: TGTGCCAGCAGCCAAGATCTTAGGACTGAAGCTTTCTTT. Translation gives CASSQDLRTEAFF. Looking up the rest from reference TRBV3-1 and TRBJ1-1 gives the full variable domain: DTAVSQTPKYLVTQMGNDKSIKCEQNLGHDTMYWYKQDSKKFLKIMFSYNNKELIINETVPNRFSPKSPDKAHLNLHINSLELGDSAVYFCASSQDLRTEAFFGQGTRLTVV.

CDR3 nucleotides: TGTGCCAGCAGTGCCGGGACAGGGGGTAGGTCACCCCTCCACTTT. This codes for CASSAGTGGRSPLHF. V usage is TRBV6-1 and J usage is TRBJ1-6, with 11 nucleotides matching TRBD1. The CDR3 contains 15 residues. Germline V gene data show CDR1 as MNHNS and CDR2 as SASEGT. The V segment lost 4 bases and the J segment 10 bases; nucleotides outside the gene matches: 6.

The chain has TRBV20-1 and TRBJ1-2, with D possibly TRBD1 on 5 matching bases. V shed 4 bases and J shed 6 bases, with 18 bases lying between them. Looked up from germline, CDR1 is DFQATT and CDR2 is SNEGSKA (reference sequence). This CDR3 has 14 amino acids. The DNA for the CDR3 is TGCAGTGCTAAATATCAGGGAAGTCTGGATGGCTACACCTTC. Amino acids: CSAKYQGSLDGYTF.

This clonotype appeared a few times. The chain carries TRBV6-5 and TRBJ2-3; TRBD1 might be the D (5 bases). Germline assignment: CDR1 MNHEY and CDR2 SVGAGI. The V end lost 4 bases, the J end lost 1 base, and 21 bases lay between the germline ends. This CDR3 is 18 amino acids long. CDR3 sequence (DNA): TGTGCCAGCAGTTTCACAGGATACAAGGGTCGCCGCACAGATACGCAGTATTTT. Encoded protein: CASSFTGYKGRRTDTQYF.

This clonotype was seen repeatedly, ten times or more. The rearrangement uses TRBV20-1 and TRBJ2-7; tentatively, D is TRBD2 (6 bases). In germline, CDR1 is DFQATT, CDR2 SNEGSKA (reference sequence). V lost 6 bases to trimming and J lost 0 bases, with 15 bases between them. The CDR3 spans 14 residues. The CDR3 region has the DNA TGCAGTGCCAGCCTAGCGAGGAGCTCCTACGAGCAGTACTTC. Protein sequence: CSASLARSSYEQYF.

V is TRBV28 and J is TRBJ2-5; D is unresolved. V lost 4 bases and J lost 5, with 17 bases in between. This CDR3 region has 15 residues. CDR1 MDHEN and CDR2 SYDVKM come from the germline V gene. The CDR3 DNA sequence: TGTGCCAGCAGTTCCCCGGGCTGGTATGTGGAGACCCAGTACTTC. This translates into CASSSPGWYVETQYF. Full variable domain (remainder filled in from reference TRBV28 and TRBJ2-5): DVKVTQSSRYLVKRTGEKVFLECVQDMDHENMFWYRQDPGLGLRLIYFSYDVKMKEKGDIPEGYSVSREKKERFSLILESASTNQTSMYLCASSSPGWYVETQYFGPGTRLLVL.

The V call is TRBV18, the J call TRBJ2-7, with D possibly matching TRBD1 (5 bases). V lost 3 bases, J lost 0 bases, and 12 bases lay in between. CDR1 is KGHSH, CDR2 LQKENI, per germline. This CDR3 comprises 15 residues. CDR3 DNA: TGTGCCAGCTCACCCCAGGGATACCTCTCCTACGAGCAGTACTTC. Translating it yields CASSPQGYLSYEQYF.

This clonotype was seen only a few times. J is TRBJ2-1 and V is TRBV11-1, with 10 bases aligning to TRBD2. Germline V gene data show CDR1 as SGHAT and CDR2 as FQDESV (reference sequence). V gave up 5 bases and J gave up 2 bases; unmatched junction bases: 12. This CDR3 is built from 18 residues. The CDR3 region has the DNA TGTGCCAGCAGCCCGCCTTTTAGACTAGCGGGTACCTACAATGAGCAGTTCTTC. It codes for CASSPPFRLAGTYNEQFF. The full variable domain, rest sourced from reference TRBV11-1 and TRBJ2-1, is EAEVAQSPRYKITEKSQAVAFWCDPISGHATLYWYRQILGQGPELLVQFQDESVVDDSQLPKDRFSAERLKGVDSTLKIQPAELGDSAMYLCASSPPFRLAGTYNEQFFGPGTRLTVL.

This clonotype was seen only a few times. The V gene is TRBV6-2 or TRBV6-3, the J gene TRBJ2-7; 9 bases map to TRBD1. CDR1 and CDR2 from the germline V gene are MNHEY and SVGEGT. The ends lost 4 bases at V and 0 bases at J; junction bases unmatched: 7. The CDR3 is made up of 16 amino acids. The CDR3 here is CASSSAGTGSSYEQYF. For the CDR3, the DNA is TGTGCCAGCAGTTCAGCCGGGACAGGGAGCTCCTACGAGCAGTACTTC.

The table lists this clonotype with a few counts. The rearrangement links TRBV5-5 to TRBJ2-1; 10 bases align to TRBD1. The CDR3 contains 15 residues. The germline gives CDR1 SGHKS, CDR2 YYEKEE (reference sequence). V shed 3 bases and J 6 bases; nucleotides not matched to a gene: 6. CDR3 DNA sequence: TGTGCCAGCAGCTCCCCCTGGACAGGGGGCAATGAGCAGTTCTTC. Protein: CASSSPWTGGNEQFF.

This clonotype has a handful of counts. The rearrangement links TRBV20-1 to TRBJ2-1, with 8 bases fitting TRBD2. In germline, CDR1 is DFQATT, CDR2 SNEGSKA (reference sequence). Trimming removed 5 bases from V and 6 bases from J; junction bases left unmatched: 9. This CDR3 contains 14 residues. The CDR3 DNA is TGCAGTGCTGACCTCGCAGCGGGAGCCAATGAGCAGTTCTTC. Its translation is CSADLAAGANEQFF.

Concerning this clonotype itself: A much more abundant neighbour one base away suggests this may be a read error. This sequence joins TRBV6-5 and TRBJ2-3; 10 bases are a match to TRBD1. Trimming removed 4 bases from V and 9 bases from J; junction bases left unmatched: 13. CDR3 length: 16 residues. The germline V gene encodes CDR1 MNHEY and CDR2 SVGAGI. CDR3 protein: CASSSPRQGAGETQYF. Here the CDR3 DNA reads TGTGCCAGCAGTTCCCCGCGACAGGGGGCTGGAGAGACGCAGTATTTT.

The chain joins TRBV19 to TRBJ1-6; perhaps TRBD1 as D (5 bases). V shed 9 bases and J shed 9 bases, with 12 bases lying between them. The germline V gene encodes CDR1 LNHDA and CDR2 SQIVND (reference sequence). The CDR3 loop spans 12 amino acids. CDR3 region: CASGTWPSPLHF. Written as DNA, the CDR3 is TGTGCCAGCGGGACGTGGCCTTCACCCCTCCACTTT.

The rearrangement uses TRBV6-5 and TRBJ2-7; D may be TRBD2 (6 bases). The CDR3 contains 15 residues. In germline, CDR1 is MNHEY, CDR2 SVGAGI. Trimming took off 2 bases at V and 6 bases at J, with 17 bases between the two ends. Written as DNA, the CDR3 is TGTGCCAGCAGTTACCGGGAGAGGGGCTCTCTCGAGCAGTACTTC. This translates into CASSYRERGSLEQYF.

As DNA, the CDR3 is TGTGCCAGCAGCTTGAGGGGGGTCAGGGCCCAATCCTACGAGCAGTACTTC. It translates to CASSLRGVRAQSYEQYF. The genes are TRBV5-6 and TRBJ2-7; TRBD1 or TRBD2 may be the D gene (6 bases each). There are 17 residues in the CDR3. Germline V gene data show CDR1 as SGHDT and CDR2 as YYEEEE. V shed 1 base and J shed 1 base, with 18 bases lying between them.

A few counts support this clonotype. The rearrangement joins TRBV20-1 to TRBJ2-3; 13 bases are shared with TRBD2. In germline, CDR1 is DFQATT, CDR2 SNEGSKA (reference sequence). The CDR3 loop spans 15 amino acids. V trimming: 5 bases; J trimming: 2 bases; junction bases outside the gene matches: 4. This CDR3 is CSAGGTSGNTDTQYF. Written as DNA, the CDR3 is TGCAGTGCTGGGGGGACTAGCGGGAACACAGATACGCAGTATTTT.

This clonotype showed up just a few times. V and J are TRBV10-2 and TRBJ2-1; 11 bases are a match to TRBD2. J was trimmed by 0 bases and V by 6 bases; bases with no gene match: 4. The CDR3 loop spans 16 amino acids. CDR1 WSHSY and CDR2 SAAADI come from the germline V gene. The CDR3 reads CASRTSGIISYNEQFF. DNA of the CDR3: TGCGCCAGCAGGACTAGCGGGATTATCTCCTACAATGAGCAGTTCTTC.

V and J are TRBV7-2 and TRBJ1-6, with 7 bases identical to TRBD1. The CDR3 runs 16 residues. In germline, CDR1 is SGHTA, CDR2 FQGNSA. V was pared by 4 bases and J by 9 bases, with 12 bases of the junction left unmatched. The CDR3 sequence is CASSSGQSTRSSPLHF. CDR3 coding DNA: TGTGCCAGCAGCTCGGGACAGTCGACTCGGAGTTCACCCCTCCACTTT.

The genes are TRBV12-3 or TRBV12-4 and TRBJ2-7; a possible D gene is TRBD2 (5 bases). CDR3 length: 13 amino acids. V was shortened by 1 base and J by 3 bases, with 7 bases between the two germline ends. CDR3 residues: CASSLVGDYEQYF. The CDR3 DNA reads TGTGCCAGCAGTTTAGTGGGAGACTACGAGCAGTACTTC.

This clonotype has just a few counts. The rearrangement links TRBV10-3 to TRBJ2-1; 12 nucleotides agree with TRBD1. The junction had 6 bases not matched to a gene; V was cut back by 2 bases and J by 7 bases. Germline assignment: CDR1 ENHRY and CDR2 SYGVKD. CDR3 length equals 16 residues. The CDR3 sequence is CAISETGTGGSNEQFF. CDR3 nucleotide sequence: TGTGCCATCAGTGAGACTGGGACAGGGGGCTCTAATGAGCAGTTCTTC.

This clonotype showed up just a few times. V usage is TRBV7-9 and J usage is TRBJ2-1, with 12 bases fitting TRBD2. The ends lost 5 bases at V and 3 bases at J; junction bases unmatched: 2. Germline loops: CDR1 SEHNR, CDR2 FQNEAQ (reference sequence). The length of the CDR3 is 15 residues. The CDR3 is CASSRLAGDYNEQFF. Written as DNA, the CDR3 is TGTGCCAGCAGCAGACTAGCGGGGGACTACAATGAGCAGTTCTTC.

This clonotype is a singleton in its sample. One end of the junction does not line up with germline, which may come from a read error. This sequence joins TRBV5-1 and TRBJ2-3, with 11 bases aligning to TRBD1. Germline assignment: CDR1 SGHRS and CDR2 YFSETQ. The CDR3 loop spans 15 amino acids. In DNA, the CDR3 is TGCGCCACCAGCTCGGACAGGGGGCGAGGAGATACGCAGTATTTT. This sequence encodes CATSSDRGRGDTQYF.